This TCR beta chain was sequenced during a study of T cells in Graves' hyperthyroidism and ophthalmopathy. Based on clinical symptoms, serum thyroxine and TRAb, thyroid ultrasound and orbital computed tomography, diagnoses were reached. The germline gives CDR1 MGHRA, CDR2 YSYEKL. The CDR3 is 15 residues long. With 4 bases clipped from V and 7 bases from J, the junction kept 6 bases outside the gene matches. This clonotype was seen only a few times. Its target is unknown. Amplification yielded TCR beta CDR3 regions, with RNA transcripts as the source. When the TCR CDR3 underwent first-round RT-PCR, the HTBI primer set was used. TCRdb re-analysed the multiplex PCR reads in MiXCR, keeping a single row per CDR3 protein. The sample includes hundreds of thousands of distinct CDR3 sequences, more than 14% seen only once; the top ten take around 12%. General observations from the study: The model foresaw ophthalmopathy a median approximately 6.1 months prior to onset. Most clonotypes expanded in thyroid above 0.001 were likewise present in blood.

The specimen sequenced was blood. The TCR sequence derives from a woman in her forties or fifties with Graves' ophthalmopathy. This chain connects TRBV4-1 to TRBJ2-7; TRBD2 matches 14 bases. The CDR3 here is CASSLGLAGVQEQYF. The CDR3 DNA reads TGCGCCAGCAGCCTGGGACTAGCGGGAGTGCAGGAGCAGTACTTC.